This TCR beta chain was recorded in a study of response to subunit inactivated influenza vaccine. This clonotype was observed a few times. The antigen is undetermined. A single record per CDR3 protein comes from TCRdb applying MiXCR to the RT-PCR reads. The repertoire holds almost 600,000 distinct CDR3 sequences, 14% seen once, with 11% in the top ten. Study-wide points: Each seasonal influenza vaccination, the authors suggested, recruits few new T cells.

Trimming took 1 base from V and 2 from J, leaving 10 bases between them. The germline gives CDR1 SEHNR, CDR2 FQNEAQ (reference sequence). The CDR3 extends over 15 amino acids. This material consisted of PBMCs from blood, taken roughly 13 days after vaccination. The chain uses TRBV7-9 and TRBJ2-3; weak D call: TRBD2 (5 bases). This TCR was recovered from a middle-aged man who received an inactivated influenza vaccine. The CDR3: CASSLGRIYTDTQYF. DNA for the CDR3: TGTGCCAGCAGCTTAGGGAGGATTTACACAGATACGCAGTATTTT.